The 30 T cell receptor beta chains in this list originate from one sample, sequenced in a study of cytomegalovirus exposure and HLA in healthy donors. Primers: 60 Vbeta forward and 13 Jbeta reverse. Method: immunoSEQ multiplex PCR; TCRdb's copy keeps in-frame clones and lacks some. The sample has tens of thousands of clones; the top ten hold 9.5% to 15%. The source material was PBMCs. These receptors all stem from a man aged 18 to 29 in good health and CMV-seropositive.

The chain carries TRBV7-6 and TRBJ2-1, with 7 bases fitting TRBD2. V lost 3 bases to trimming and J lost 4 bases; unmatched junction nucleotides: 9. The germline gives CDR1 SGHVS, CDR2 FNYEAQ. This CDR3 spans 16 amino acids. The CDR3: CASSFSWAGDYNEQFF. CDR3 in DNA: TGTGCCAGCAGCTTCTCATGGGCGGGGGATTACAATGAGCAGTTCTTC.

The V and J genes are TRBV11-2 and TRBJ2-5; TRBD2 agrees at 10 bases. Germline V gene sequence: CDR1 SGHAT, CDR2 FQNNGV. Trimming removed 7 bases from V and 5 bases from J; junction bases left unmatched: 10. This CDR3 has 15 residues. The CDR3 loop is CASILSGGVGETQYF. The CDR3 region has the DNA TGTGCCAGCATCTTGAGCGGGGGGGTTGGGGAGACCCAGTACTTC. Looking up the rest from reference TRBV11-2 and TRBJ2-5 gives the full variable domain: EAGVAQSPRYKIIEKRQSVAFWCNPISGHATLYWYQQILGQGPKLLIQFQNNGVVDDSQLPKDRFSAERLKGVDSTLKIQPAKLEDSAVYLCASILSGGVGETQYFGPGTRLLVL.

CDR3: CASRGRAFYEQYF. For the CDR3, the DNA is TGTGCCAGCCGGGGGAGGGCCTTCTACGAGCAGTACTTC. The chain carries TRBV6-6 and TRBJ2-7, with 7 bases aligning to TRBD2. The V segment lost 8 bases and the J segment 3 bases; nucleotides outside the gene matches: 7. Germline V lookup: CDR1 MNHNY, CDR2 SVGAGI (reference sequence). The CDR3 contains 13 residues.

This sequence joins TRBV27 and TRBJ1-1; TRBD1 might be the D (6 bases). Trimming left V 5 bases short and J 5 bases short, with 12 bases between. Germline V gene sequence: CDR1 MNHEY, CDR2 SMNVEV (reference sequence). This CDR3 is 13 amino acids long. The chain's CDR3 is CASSPQGKTEAFF. CDR3 DNA sequence: TGTGCCAGCAGTCCACAGGGTAAGACTGAAGCTTTCTTT.

This rearrangement joins TRBV7-9 to TRBJ2-7, with 16 nucleotides matching TRBD2. V shed 5 bases and J 3 bases; nucleotides not matched to a gene: 4. CDR3 length: 16 residues. The V gene's germline CDR1 is SEHNR and CDR2 FQNEAQ (reference sequence). The chain's CDR3 is CASSMGTSGRVYEQYF. In nucleotides, the CDR3 is TGTGCCAGCAGCATGGGGACTAGCGGGAGGGTCTACGAGCAGTACTTC.

V usage is TRBV2 and J usage is TRBJ1-1, with D unclear. CDR1 SNHLY and CDR2 FYNNEI come from the germline V gene. Trimming left V 3 bases short and J 6 bases short, with 8 bases between. CDR3 size: 12 residues. The CDR3 sequence is CASSDDTPEAFF. DNA for the CDR3: TGTGCCAGCAGTGATGATACTCCTGAAGCTTTCTTT. Full variable domain (outside the CDR3, taken from reference TRBV2 and TRBJ1-1): EPEVTQTPSHQVTQMGQEVILRCVPISNHLYFYWYRQILGQKVEFLVSFYNNEISEKSEIFDDQFSVERPDGSNFTLKIRSTKLEDSAMYFCASSDDTPEAFFGQGTRLTVV.

The chain carries TRBV6-6 and TRBJ1-5; D might be TRBD1 (5 bases). The CDR3 has 14 residues. Germline CDR1 MNHNY, CDR2 SVGAGI (reference sequence). V shed 5 bases and J shed 6 bases, with 14 bases lying between them. CDR3 sequence reads: CASSAPRGGQPQHF. The CDR3 DNA follows: TGTGCCAGCAGTGCCCCACGGGGGGGTCAGCCCCAGCATTTT.

The V and J genes are TRBV18 and TRBJ2-7, with 9 bases aligning to TRBD1. In germline, CDR1 is KGHSH, CDR2 LQKENI. The CDR3 is 16 amino acids. After removal of 2 bases from V and 4 bases from J, the junction contained 9 bases not matched to a gene. In DNA form, the CDR3 reads TGTGCCAGCTCACCAGGTTCAGGGACAGGGTGGTACGAGCAGTACTTC. This gives the protein CASSPGSGTGWYEQYF.

This sequence joins TRBV16 and TRBJ2-7; 9 bases are a match to TRBD1. V was pared by 0 bases and J by 6 bases, with 6 bases of the junction left unmatched. CDR1 is KGHSY, CDR2 FQNENV, per germline. The CDR3 length is 15 residues. As DNA, the CDR3 is TGTGCCAGCAGCCAATCGACAGGGGGGGGCGTCGAGCAGTACTTC. Its protein is CASSQSTGGGVEQYF.

V is TRBV7-9 and J is TRBJ2-3; 12 bases are a match to TRBD2. The junction had 5 bases not matched to a gene; V was cut back by 4 bases and J by 6 bases. CDR1 and CDR2 from the germline V gene are SEHNR and FQNEAQ (reference sequence). There are 15 residues in the CDR3. CDR3 nucleotide sequence: TGTGCCAGCAGCTCGACTAGCGGGAGTATGGATACGCAGTATTTT. Its protein is CASSSTSGSMDTQYF. The full variable domain, completed using reference TRBV7-9 and TRBJ2-3, is DTGVSQNPRHKITKRGQNVTFRCDPISEHNRLYWYRQTLGQGPEFLTYFQNEAQLEKSRLLSDRFSAERPKGSFSTLEIQRTEQGDSAMYLCASSSTSGSMDTQYFGPGTRLTVL.

The chain employs TRBV11-2 and TRBJ1-2; D gene uncertain. The CDR3 runs to 16 residues. The germline gives CDR1 SGHAT, CDR2 FQNNGV. V lost 0 bases and J lost 1, with 12 bases in between. CDR3: CASSLDEGILNYGYTF. In DNA, the CDR3 is TGTGCCAGCAGCTTAGACGAGGGCATCCTTAACTATGGCTACACCTTC.

The chain joins TRBV5-1 to TRBJ1-4; 9 bases are shared with TRBD1. This CDR3 has 15 amino acids. Germline-derived CDR1 and CDR2 are SGHRS and YFSETQ. V lost 4 bases and J lost 10; bases outside the gene matches: 11. The chain's CDR3 is CASSPDRGLVGKLFF. CDR3 bases: TGCGCCAGCAGCCCGGACAGGGGATTAGTAGGAAAACTGTTTTTT.

The chain employs TRBV19 and TRBJ1-2; no firm D call. Deletions cut 3 bases from V and 0 bases from J, with 11 bases between. Germline loops: CDR1 LNHDA, CDR2 SQIVND (reference sequence). This CDR3 has 15 amino acids. The CDR3 region has the DNA TGTGCCAGTAGTATTCTATTATTGGCTAACTATGGCTACACCTTC. Its protein product is CASSILLLANYGYTF.

The chain uses TRBV5-1 and TRBJ2-7; 11 bases are a match to TRBD1. Germline V gene sequence: CDR1 SGHRS, CDR2 YFSETQ. J lost 5 bases, V lost 0 bases, and 10 bases had no gene match. This CDR3 is 17 amino acids long. The CDR3 loop is CASSLGSLRDRGNEQYF. The CDR3 region has the DNA TGCGCCAGCAGCTTGGGGTCCCTCCGGGACAGGGGGAACGAGCAGTACTTC.

The genes are TRBV15 and TRBJ1-4, with 8 bases fitting TRBD1. This CDR3 comprises 14 residues. Germline CDR1 is LNHNV and CDR2 is YYDKDF (reference sequence). The V segment lost 9 bases and the J segment 10 bases; nucleotides outside the gene matches: 13. This chain's CDR3 is CATQLDRAIGKLFF. As DNA, the CDR3 is TGTGCCACTCAACTGGACAGGGCTATCGGAAAACTGTTTTTT.

Here the CDR3 DNA reads TGTGCCAGCAGCCTTCAGGGGGCTGGTGGCTACACCTTC. Translating gives CASSLQGAGGYTF. V gene TRBV28 combines with J gene TRBJ1-2, with 8 bases fitting TRBD1. The J segment lost 7 bases and the V segment lost 6 bases, leaving 7 bases of the junction unmatched. Germline values: CDR1 MDHEN, CDR2 SYDVKM. The CDR3 runs 13 residues.

This chain joins TRBV30 and TRBJ1-6; 7 bases agree with TRBD1. The V segment lost 0 bases and the J segment 5 bases; nucleotides outside the gene matches: 7. The CDR3 length is 16 residues. Germline-derived CDR1 and CDR2 are GTSNPN and SVGIG (reference sequence). The CDR3 reads CAWSVEGGGNNSPLHF. In nucleotides, the CDR3 is TGTGCCTGGAGTGTAGAAGGGGGCGGGAATAATTCACCCCTCCACTTT.

The genes are TRBV5-3 and TRBJ2-1; D perhaps matches TRBD2 (6 bases). TRBV5-3 is given ORF status, its function remaining uncertain. Deletions cut 5 bases from V and 2 bases from J, with 8 bases between. This CDR3 has 13 residues. Here the CDR3 reads CARSSSAYNEQFF. DNA for the CDR3: TGTGCCAGAAGTTCTAGCGCCTACAATGAGCAGTTCTTC.

The CDR3 sequence: CASSQIADTGELFF. In DNA form, the CDR3 reads TGTGCCAGTAGTCAAATAGCTGACACCGGGGAGCTGTTTTTT. The rearrangement uses TRBV19 and TRBJ2-2; D remains unclear. Germline lookup yields CDR1 LNHDA and CDR2 SQIVND (reference sequence). Deletions cut 5 bases from V and 3 bases from J, with 10 bases between. CDR3 length: 14 residues.

This chain joins TRBV30 and TRBJ1-1, with D maybe TRBD1 (6 bases). This CDR3 comprises 18 residues. V lost 2 bases to trimming and J lost 4 bases, with 26 bases between them. Germline V gives CDR1 GTSNPN, CDR2 SVGIG (reference sequence). The CDR3 bases are TGTGCCTGGAGTAATGATAGGTGGGGGGGCGACGGGGGCACTGAAGCTTTCTTT. Residues: CAWSNDRWGGDGGTEAFF.

This chain joins TRBV27 and TRBJ1-2, with 7 bases matching TRBD1. CDR1 and CDR2 from the germline V gene are MNHEY and SMNVEV (reference sequence). This CDR3 has 17 residues. V gave up 5 bases and J gave up 2 bases; unmatched junction bases: 14. The CDR3 loop is CASSTSRRGTDNYGYTF. The CDR3 DNA is TGTGCCAGCAGTACCTCACGACGAGGGACAGACAACTATGGCTACACCTTC.

V usage is TRBV6-4 and J usage is TRBJ1-2, with D possibly matching TRBD1 (6 bases). Germline values: CDR1 MRHNA, CDR2 SNTAGT. Trimming took 7 bases from V and 1 from J, leaving 10 bases between them. The CDR3 length is 13 residues. The DNA of the CDR3 is TGTGCCAGCACGGGGACAAATAACTATGGCTACACCTTC. It codes for CASTGTNNYGYTF.

This sequence joins TRBV28 and TRBJ2-7; 8 bases agree with TRBD1. Germline-derived CDR1 and CDR2 are MDHEN and SYDVKM. The CDR3 has 15 residues. The V segment lost 2 bases and the J segment 6 bases; nucleotides outside the gene matches: 9. The CDR3 DNA reads as TGTGCCAGCAGTTTAGGCCGTGGACAGGGAGTCGAGCAGTACTTC. It is translated as CASSLGRGQGVEQYF.

CDR3 coding DNA: TGCGCCAGCAGCCGAACTAGCGGGAGCTACGAGCAGTACTTC. It codes for CASSRTSGSYEQYF. The rearrangement joins TRBV5-1 to TRBJ2-7, with 11 bases lining up with TRBD2. The ends lost 4 bases at V and 3 bases at J; junction bases unmatched: 3. Per the germline V gene, CDR1 is SGHRS and CDR2 is YFSETQ. This CDR3 has 14 residues.

The chain joins TRBV28 to TRBJ1-2; D is unresolved. Germline assignment: CDR1 MDHEN and CDR2 SYDVKM. V gave up 2 bases and J gave up 6 bases, with 13 bases separating them. The CDR3 is 14 amino acids. CDR3 DNA: TGTGCCAGCAGTTTAGGGCAGAAGATTAATGGCTACACCTTC. The encoded protein is CASSLGQKINGYTF.

The chain combines TRBV30 with TRBJ1-1; 7 bases align to TRBD1. The CDR3 length is 13 residues. CDR1 GTSNPN and CDR2 SVGIG come from the germline V gene (reference sequence). The ends lost 5 bases at V and 5 bases at J; junction bases unmatched: 8. The CDR3 region has the DNA TGTGCCTGGTACTTTTCCAGGGGGACTGAAGCTTTCTTT. Translation: CAWYFSRGTEAFF.

This chain connects TRBV30 to TRBJ2-7, with TRBD2 matching 7 bases. The CDR3 sequence is 13 residues long. CDR1 is GTSNPN, CDR2 SVGIG, per germline (reference sequence). CDR3 nucleotide sequence: TGTGCTTGGGGCCGGACTAGTCTCACTGAGCAGTACTTC. It codes for CAWGRTSLTEQYF.

The rearrangement joins TRBV21-1 to TRBJ1-5; TRBD1, the table's D call, lacks a check against the DNA. TRBV21-1 is marked as a pseudogene. The CDR3 is 17 amino acids. CDR3 sequence (DNA): TGTGCCAGCAGCAAGGCTTACAGGGTCTTGAGCAATCAGCCCCAGCATTTT. As protein: CASSKAYRVLSNQPQHF.

CDR3 sequence reads: CASSQEGQSYEQYF. The DNA of the CDR3 is TGTGCCAGCAGCCAGGAGGGACAGTCCTACGAGCAGTACTTC. The rearrangement uses TRBV4-2 and TRBJ2-7; TRBD1 is a possible D gene (7 bases). This CDR3 is built from 14 residues. Germline V lookup: CDR1 LGHNA, CDR2 YNFKEQ. V dropped 3 bases and J dropped 1 base, with 10 bases sitting between them.

V and J are TRBV6-5 and TRBJ1-2; maybe TRBD1 (6 bases). Germline V gene sequence: CDR1 MNHEY, CDR2 SVGAGI. Trimming pared 0 bases from V and 2 bases from J, leaving 10 bases between. The CDR3 runs 15 residues. CDR3 coding DNA: TGTGCCAGCAGTTACTCCGGACAGACGAACTATGGCTACACCTTC. It yields the protein CASSYSGQTNYGYTF.